A single sample is the source of the 29 T cell receptor beta chains below, sequenced in a study of T cell changes during pregnancy in multiple sclerosis. Using immunoSEQ multiplex PCR, the repertoire was profiled, and TCRdb retains in-frame clones only, with some absent. The repertoire holds around 80,000 clones, nearly 95% seen once, with more than 0.85% in the top ten. Sequences were derived from peripheral blood, sampled in the second trimester of pregnancy. The origin of the receptors is a female donor in good health, enrolled as a control in a pregnancy study.

CDR3 sequence (DNA): TGTGCCAGCAGCTTAGACGGGGGGGCGGGCATTCAGTACTTC. It translates to CASSLDGGAGIQYF. V and J are TRBV7-2 and TRBJ2-4, with TRBD2 matching over 8 bases. CDR1 SGHTA and CDR2 FQGNSA come from the germline V gene. J gave up 9 bases and V 1 base, and 5 bases lay outside the gene matches. The CDR3 loop spans 14 amino acids. The full variable domain, its missing parts supplied by reference TRBV7-2 and TRBJ2-4, is GAGVSQSPSNKVTEKGKDVELRCDPISGHTALYWYRQSLGQGLEFLIYFQGNSAPDKSGLPSDRFSAERTGGSVSTLTIQRTQQEDSAVYLCASSLDGGAGIQYFGAGTRLSVL.

This chain connects TRBV28 to TRBJ1-2; D perhaps matches TRBD1 (5 bases). V lost 5 bases to trimming and J lost 8 bases, with 18 bases between them. The CDR3 loop spans 14 amino acids. Germline V gene lookup returns CDR1 MDHEN and CDR2 SYDVKM. CDR3 region: CASSTPDRLGGYTF. The CDR3 DNA reads as TGTGCCAGCAGTACGCCCGACAGACTTGGCGGCTACACCTTC.

This chain joins TRBV5-6 and TRBJ2-7; D call uncertain. This CDR3 contains 17 residues. Germline V CDR1 and CDR2: SGHDT, YYEEEE. Between the trimmed V and J ends, which lost 3 bases and 1 base, there was a span of 20 bases. The CDR3 DNA sequence: TGTGCCAGCAGCTACTATATTGGCAAATTGGCGTCCTACGAGCAGTACTTC. Translated: CASSYYIGKLASYEQYF.

The chain uses TRBV15 and TRBJ1-2, with 10 bases identical to TRBD1. The V segment lost 4 bases and the J segment 1 base; nucleotides outside the gene matches: 6. Germline assignment: CDR1 LNHNV and CDR2 YYDKDF (reference sequence). This CDR3 has 16 amino acids. The CDR3 DNA reads TGTGCCACCAGCAAGACGACAGGGGGCTATAACTATGGCTACACCTTC. Encoded protein: CATSKTTGGYNYGYTF.

This chain connects TRBV16 to TRBJ2-7, with TRBD1 as a possible D gene (6 bases). Germline V lookup: CDR1 KGHSY, CDR2 FQNENV. V shed 0 bases and J shed 2 bases, with 11 bases lying between them. CDR3 length equals 15 residues. The CDR3 DNA follows: TGTGCCAGCAGCCAATCTCCGGACAGTACCTACGAGCAGTACTTC. It translates to CASSQSPDSTYEQYF.

V usage is TRBV6-6 and J usage is TRBJ2-7; perhaps TRBD1 as D (5 bases). V lost 10 bases and J 2 bases, leaving 18 bases between the germline ends. This CDR3 spans 14 amino acids. CDR1 is MNHNY, CDR2 SVGAGI, per germline (reference sequence). CDR3 in amino acids: CATLLQGPPYEQYF. Here the CDR3 DNA reads TGTGCCACTCTTCTCCAGGGCCCACCCTACGAGCAGTACTTC.

The chain couples TRBV18 to TRBJ2-5; tentative D call: TRBD2 (5 bases). Germline-derived CDR1 and CDR2 are KGHSH and LQKENI. The CDR3 sequence is 14 residues long. Trimming cost V 3 bases and J 2 bases, with 10 bases left between them. The chain's CDR3 is CASSPLPGQETQYF. CDR3 in DNA: TGTGCCAGCTCACCGTTACCGGGGCAAGAGACCCAGTACTTC. Complete variable domain (other parts from reference TRBV18 and TRBJ2-5): NAGVMQNPRHLVRRRGQEARLRCSPMKGHSHVYWYRQLPEEGLKFMVYLQKENIIDESGMPKERFSAEFPKEGPSILRIQQVVRGDSAAYFCASSPLPGQETQYFGPGTRLLVL.

The rearrangement links TRBV7-9 to TRBJ1-2; tentatively, D is TRBD1 (6 bases). The CDR3 is made up of 14 amino acids. V lost 2 bases, J lost 2 bases, and 9 bases lay in between. Germline V gene data show CDR1 as SEHNR and CDR2 as FQNEAQ (reference sequence). The CDR3 is CASSLPGGNYGYTF. Written as DNA, the CDR3 is TGTGCCAGCAGCTTACCGGGGGGCAACTATGGCTACACCTTC.

The chain recombines TRBV6-1 with TRBJ2-7, with 9 positions matching TRBD2. Trimming removed 3 bases from V and 5 bases from J; junction bases left unmatched: 5. This CDR3 contains 14 residues. CDR1 and CDR2 from the germline V gene are MNHNS and SASEGT. The chain's CDR3 is CASSERAGGDEQYF. CDR3 in DNA: TGTGCCAGCAGTGAGCGAGCGGGAGGCGACGAGCAGTACTTC.

CDR3 amino acids: CATAAGVPGELFF. The CDR3, as DNA: TGTGCCACCGCGGCAGGGGTTCCCGGGGAGCTGTTTTTT. The gene calls are TRBV10-3 and TRBJ2-2; the D gene is possibly TRBD1 (6 bases). From germline, CDR1 is ENHRY and CDR2 SYGVKD. The CDR3 sequence is 13 residues long. Trimming shortened V by 10 bases and J by 6 bases, and 15 bases separated the two germline ends.

The chain employs TRBV6-1 and TRBJ2-1, with TRBD2 identical over 10 bases. This CDR3 is built from 16 residues. CDR1 is MNHNS, CDR2 SASEGT, per germline. Trimming removed 1 base from V and 8 bases from J; junction bases left unmatched: 8. In nucleotides, the CDR3 is TGTGCCAGCAGTGAAGTGGGTAGCGGGAGGTTCGATGAGCAGTTCTTC. Its translation: CASSEVGSGRFDEQFF.

The genes are TRBV2 and TRBJ1-1; weak D call: TRBD1 (6 bases). The CDR3 consists of 13 residues. Germline assignment: CDR1 SNHLY and CDR2 FYNNEI. V shed 6 bases and J shed 5 bases, with 13 bases lying between them. The CDR3 region is CASSLGGGTEAFF. The CDR3 DNA reads TGTGCCAGCAGCTTAGGGGGGGGAACTGAAGCTTTCTTT.

In its sample, this clone was seen once. The V gene is TRBV4-1, the J gene TRBJ1-6, with 7 positions matching TRBD1. The V and J ends lost 1 base and 9 bases, in that order; junction bases with no gene match: 15. The length of the CDR3 is 18 residues. CDR1 is MGHRA and CDR2 is YSYEKL in the germline V gene. The chain's CDR3 is CASSQAGGHDKVGSPLHF. In nucleotides, the CDR3 is TGCGCCAGCAGCCAAGCAGGGGGACACGACAAGGTTGGTTCACCCCTCCACTTT.

The chain links TRBV19 to TRBJ1-1; D not certain. V lost 0 bases and J lost 5, with 10 bases in between. Germline V CDR1 and CDR2: LNHDA, SQIVND (reference sequence). CDR3 length equals 14 residues. The CDR3 region is CASSIDGRGTEAFF. Here the CDR3 DNA reads TGTGCCAGTAGTATAGACGGACGGGGAACTGAAGCTTTCTTT.

The chain joins TRBV13 to TRBJ2-7, with TRBD1 matching 8 bases. The junction had 10 bases not matched to a gene; V was cut back by 5 bases and J by 1 base. This CDR3 contains 16 residues. Germline-derived CDR1 and CDR2 are PRHDT and FYEKMQ (reference sequence). The DNA of the CDR3 is TGTGCCAGCAGCCATAGGACAGGGAGGATATCCTACGAGCAGTACTTC. Its protein is CASSHRTGRISYEQYF.

This chain uses TRBV7-9 with TRBJ2-3, with D maybe TRBD2 (6 bases). CDR1 and CDR2 (germline): SEHNR, FQNEAQ (reference sequence). V gave up 2 bases and J gave up 2 bases, with 17 bases separating them. The length of the CDR3 is 17 residues. In DNA, the CDR3 is TGTGCCAGCAGCTTAACCCCCGGGCGGGGACTCACAGATACGCAGTATTTT. Translating it yields CASSLTPGRGLTDTQYF.

V usage is TRBV4-1 and J usage is TRBJ2-5; 12 bases are shared with TRBD2. This CDR3 contains 16 residues. Germline CDR1 and CDR2: MGHRA and YSYEKL. Trimming removed 1 base from V and 5 bases from J; junction bases left unmatched: 5. DNA for the CDR3: TGCGCCAGCAGCCAAGGACTAGCGGGAGTTAGGGAGACCCAGTACTTC. Amino acid sequence: CASSQGLAGVRETQYF.

V and J are TRBV5-1 and TRBJ2-1; 11 positions match TRBD2. The CDR3 extends over 16 amino acids. The V segment lost 0 bases and the J segment 5 bases; nucleotides outside the gene matches: 4. Germline loops: CDR1 SGHRS, CDR2 YFSETQ. The CDR3 nucleotides read TGCGCCAGCAGCTTGGTGGCTAGCGGGAGGCACAATGAGCAGTTCTTC. Amino acids: CASSLVASGRHNEQFF.

The chain joins TRBV28 to TRBJ1-2; weak D call: TRBD1 (5 bases). The CDR3 spans 13 residues. Germline assignment: CDR1 MDHEN and CDR2 SYDVKM. V was clipped by 10 bases and J by 0 bases, with 12 bases between them. For the CDR3, the DNA is TGTGCCACCGACAGCTCAGCTAACTATGGCTACACCTTC. Its protein is CATDSSANYGYTF.

This clone is a singleton in its sample. The rearrangement uses TRBV5-4 and TRBJ2-2, with D possibly being TRBD1 (5 bases). The germline V gene encodes CDR1 SGHNT and CDR2 YYREEE (reference sequence). The CDR3 is made up of 15 amino acids. Trimming removed 5 bases at V and 6 bases at J, with 17 bases between. CDR3: CASRFTQGTAGELFF. The CDR3 DNA reads as TGTGCCAGCAGATTCACCCAGGGTACCGCCGGGGAGCTGTTTTTT.

In this sample, this clone turned up once. V is TRBV28 and J is TRBJ1-5; D is undetermined. CDR1 is MDHEN and CDR2 is SYDVKM in the germline V gene. With 0 bases removed from V and 6 bases from J, the gap between germline ends came to 3 bases. This CDR3 is 12 amino acids long. The chain's CDR3 is CASSLWAQPQHF. CDR3 nucleotide sequence: TGTGCCAGCAGTTTATGGGCTCAGCCCCAGCATTTT. Looking up the rest from reference TRBV28 and TRBJ1-5 gives the full variable domain: DVKVTQSSRYLVKRTGEKVFLECVQDMDHENMFWYRQDPGLGLRLIYFSYDVKMKEKGDIPEGYSVSREKKERFSLILESASTNQTSMYLCASSLWAQPQHFGDGTRLSIL.

This clone occurred once. The DNA for the CDR3 is TGTGCCAGCAGTTGGGACTATCGCACCGGGGAGCTGTTTTTT. Protein: CASSWDYRTGELFF. The chain recombines TRBV27 with TRBJ2-2; 7 bases are shared with TRBD2. V was pared by 4 bases and J by 4 bases, with 3 bases of the junction left unmatched. The CDR3 is 14 amino acids. Germline V gene data show CDR1 as MNHEY and CDR2 as SMNVEV (reference sequence).

V and J are TRBV11-3 and TRBJ2-1; 11 nucleotides agree with TRBD2. The CDR3 is 15 amino acids. CDR1 and CDR2 from the germline V gene are SGHNT and YENEEA. V shed 6 bases and J 10 bases; nucleotides not matched to a gene: 11. This chain's CDR3 is CASSAGTSGFREQFF. The CDR3 coding sequence is TGTGCCAGCAGTGCCGGGACTAGCGGATTCCGGGAGCAGTTCTTC.

The chain links TRBV6-6 to TRBJ1-1; D is perhaps TRBD1 (6 bases). The CDR3 has 14 residues. The germline CDR1 and CDR2 sequences are MNHNY and SVGAGI (reference sequence). Trimming pared 2 bases from V and 4 bases from J, leaving 11 bases between. CDR3 sequence reads: CASSYRTVGTEAFF. The CDR3 DNA follows: TGTGCCAGCAGTTACCGGACAGTCGGCACTGAAGCTTTCTTT.

V usage is TRBV18 and J usage is TRBJ1-5; 8 positions agree with TRBD1. This CDR3 comprises 16 residues. Germline loops: CDR1 KGHSH, CDR2 LQKENI. The J segment lost 3 bases and the V segment lost 6 bases, leaving 10 bases of the junction unmatched. The DNA for the CDR3 is TGTGCCAGCTCCCCCGAGACAGGGGCCTACAATCAGCCCCAGCATTTT. Its translation is CASSPETGAYNQPQHF.

J is TRBJ2-1 and V is TRBV2; TRBD2 matches at 7 bases. Germline V CDR1 and CDR2: SNHLY, FYNNEI. The CDR3 length is 15 residues. Germline trimming cut 6 bases from V and 4 bases from J; bases unmatched to any gene: 9. CDR3 DNA: TGTGCCAGCAGCCTAGGACTAGTCCTTTACAATGAGCAGTTCTTC. It specifies CASSLGLVLYNEQFF.

This sequence joins TRBV11-3 and TRBJ2-2, with TRBD2 matching over 7 bases. Germline V lookup: CDR1 SGHNT, CDR2 YENEEA. With 5 bases clipped from V and 1 base from J, the junction kept 4 bases outside the gene matches. This CDR3 has 15 amino acids. CDR3 DNA: TGTGCCAGCAGCCGGTGGGGGGGGAACACCGGGGAGCTGTTTTTT. Its translation: CASSRWGGNTGELFF. The complete variable domain, with remaining parts taken from reference TRBV11-3 and TRBJ2-2, reads EAGVVQSPRYKIIEKKQPVAFWCNPISGHNTLYWYLQNLGQGPELLIRYENEEAVDDSQLPKDRFSAERLKGVDSTLKIQPAELGDSAVYLCASSRWGGNTGELFFGEGSRLTVL.

The chain has TRBV9 and TRBJ2-2; 9 bases line up with TRBD1. With 2 bases clipped from V and 5 bases from J, the junction kept 4 bases outside the gene matches. The CDR3 consists of 15 residues. Germline lookup yields CDR1 SGDLS and CDR2 YYNGEE. CDR3 amino acids: CASSVHGQGTGELFF. CDR3 nucleotide sequence: TGTGCCAGCAGCGTTCACGGACAGGGGACCGGGGAGCTGTTTTTT.

The chain carries TRBV4-1 and TRBJ2-3; D possibly corresponds to TRBD2 (6 bases). This CDR3 has 15 residues. The germline CDR1 and CDR2 sequences are MGHRA and YSYEKL. Trimming removed 3 bases at V and 0 bases at J, with 10 bases between. The CDR3 DNA sequence: TGCGCCAGCAGCCAGGGGCTAGCGAGCACAGATACGCAGTATTTT. Translation gives CASSQGLASTDTQYF.